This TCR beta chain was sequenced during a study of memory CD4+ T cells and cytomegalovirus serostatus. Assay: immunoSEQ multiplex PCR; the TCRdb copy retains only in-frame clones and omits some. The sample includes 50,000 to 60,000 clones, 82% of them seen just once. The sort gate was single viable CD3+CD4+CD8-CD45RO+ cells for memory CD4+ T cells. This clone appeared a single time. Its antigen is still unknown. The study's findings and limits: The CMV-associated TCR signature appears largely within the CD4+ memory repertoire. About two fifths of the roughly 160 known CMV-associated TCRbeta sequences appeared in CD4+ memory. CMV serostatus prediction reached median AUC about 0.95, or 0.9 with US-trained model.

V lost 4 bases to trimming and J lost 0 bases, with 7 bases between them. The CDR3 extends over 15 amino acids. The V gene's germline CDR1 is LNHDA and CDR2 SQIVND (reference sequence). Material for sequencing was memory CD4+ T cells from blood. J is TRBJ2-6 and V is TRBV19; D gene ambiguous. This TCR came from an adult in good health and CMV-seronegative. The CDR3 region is CASSTQLSGANVLTF. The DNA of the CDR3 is TGTGCCAGTAGTACACAGCTCTCTGGGGCCAACGTCCTGACTTTC.